These T cell receptor beta chains were read from a single sample in a study of blood T cell repertoires in COVID-19. Clones were sequenced by immunoSEQ multiplex PCR, and TCRdb holds only the in-frame ones, with some missing. The sample includes 150,000 to 180,000 clones, approximately 83% seen only once; the top ten take approximately 32%. Specimen: peripheral blood. These receptors were obtained from a woman in her sixties with acute or convalescent COVID-19. The CDR3 runs from the conserved cysteine through the conserved F or W. A D gene is named only where the DNA matches it firmly. Size values are once, few and many counts, or a class for expanded clones, and some rows have none.

cdr3_aa	cdr3_nt	clone_size	j_call	d_call	v_call
CASSQHRGTSNQPQHF	TGTGCCAGCAGCCAGCACAGGGGGACGAGCAATCAGCCCCAGCATTTT	few	TRBJ1-5	TRBD1	TRBV4-2
CASGAGSRRDTQYF	TGTGCCAGTGGGGCAGGGTCAAGGCGAGATACGCAGTATTTT	NA	TRBJ2-3	NA	TRBV19
CASSPGQGREKLFF	TGTGCCAGCAGTCCTGGACAGGGGAGAGAAAAACTGTTTTTT	NA	TRBJ1-4	TRBD1	TRBV7-2
CASSRAGGRETQYF	TGTGCCAGCAGCCGGGCGGGGGGGCGAGAGACCCAGTACTTC	NA	TRBJ2-5	TRBD2	TRBV14
CAWNRGQGNNSPLHF	TGTGCCTGGAACCGGGGACAGGGGAATAATTCACCCCTCCACTTT	NA	TRBJ1-6	TRBD1	TRBV30
CASSFGGTAEVDGYTF	TGTGCCAGCAGCTTTGGGGGGACGGCCGAAGTGGATGGCTACACCTTC	NA	TRBJ1-2	NA	TRBV7-3
CASSSGRGLSPLHF	TGTGCCAGCAGTTCGGGCAGGGGGCTATCACCCCTCCACTTT	NA	TRBJ1-6	TRBD1	TRBV6-6
CASSGQGDRQPQHF	TGTGCCAGCAGCGGACAGGGGGACAGGCAGCCCCAGCATTTT	few	TRBJ1-5	TRBD1	TRBV9
CASSHRGSDSPLHF	TGCGCCAGCAGCCACAGGGGGTCCGATTCACCCCTCCACTTT	NA	TRBJ1-6	TRBD1	TRBV4-1
CASSPAAQGTGNTIYF	TGCGCCAGCAGCCCGGCCGCGCAGGGGACTGGAAACACCATATATTTT	once	TRBJ1-3	NA	TRBV5-1
CASSLTDTQYF	TGTGCCAGCAGCCTCACAGATACGCAGTATTTT	few	TRBJ2-3	NA	TRBV5-4
CSVEGRKANYGYTF	TGCAGCGTTGAAGGGAGAAAAGCTAACTATGGCTACACCTTC	NA	TRBJ1-2	NA	TRBV29-1